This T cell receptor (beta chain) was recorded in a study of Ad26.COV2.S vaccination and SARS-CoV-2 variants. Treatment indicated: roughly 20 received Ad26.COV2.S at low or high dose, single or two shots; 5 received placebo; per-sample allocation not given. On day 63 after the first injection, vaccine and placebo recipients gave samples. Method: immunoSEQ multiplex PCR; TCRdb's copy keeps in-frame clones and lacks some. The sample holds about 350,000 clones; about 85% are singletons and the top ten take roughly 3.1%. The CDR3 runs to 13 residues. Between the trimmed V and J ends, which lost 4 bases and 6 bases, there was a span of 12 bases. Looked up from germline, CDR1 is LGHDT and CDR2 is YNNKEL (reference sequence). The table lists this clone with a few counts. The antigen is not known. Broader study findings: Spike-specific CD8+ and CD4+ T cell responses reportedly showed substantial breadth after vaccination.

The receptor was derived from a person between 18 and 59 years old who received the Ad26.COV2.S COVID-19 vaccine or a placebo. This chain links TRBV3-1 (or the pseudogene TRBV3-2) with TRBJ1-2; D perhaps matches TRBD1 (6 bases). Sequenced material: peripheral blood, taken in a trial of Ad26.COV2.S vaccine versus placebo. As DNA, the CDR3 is TGTGCCAGCAGCCTAAACAGGGCTCATGGCTACACCTTC. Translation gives CASSLNRAHGYTF.